The present T cell receptor (beta chain) was sequenced within a study of Ad26.COV2.S vaccination and SARS-CoV-2 variants. Assay used: immunoSEQ multiplex PCR; TCRdb lists only in-frame clones, some missing. The repertoire holds 200,000 to 250,000 clones, with roughly 88% as singletons. The treatment was: around 19 received Ad26.COV2.S at low or high dose, single or two shots; about five received placebo; per-sample allocation not given. It was on day 63 after the first vaccine or placebo injection that samples were taken. The receptor was isolated from a person aged 18-65 years who received the Ad26.COV2.S COVID-19 vaccine or a placebo. Sequenced here: peripheral blood, sampled in a trial of Ad26.COV2.S vaccine versus placebo.

CDR3 in amino acids: CASSQIGTGGNQPQHF. The CDR3 DNA follows: TGTGCCAGCAGTCAAATCGGGACAGGTGGGAATCAGCCCCAGCATTTT. This sequence joins TRBV27 and TRBJ1-5, with 8 bases lining up with TRBD1. This CDR3 is built from 16 residues. Germline V gene data show CDR1 as MNHEY and CDR2 as SMNVEV (reference sequence). Losses at the gene ends were 5 bases for V and 4 bases for J; bases not matched to a gene: 10.